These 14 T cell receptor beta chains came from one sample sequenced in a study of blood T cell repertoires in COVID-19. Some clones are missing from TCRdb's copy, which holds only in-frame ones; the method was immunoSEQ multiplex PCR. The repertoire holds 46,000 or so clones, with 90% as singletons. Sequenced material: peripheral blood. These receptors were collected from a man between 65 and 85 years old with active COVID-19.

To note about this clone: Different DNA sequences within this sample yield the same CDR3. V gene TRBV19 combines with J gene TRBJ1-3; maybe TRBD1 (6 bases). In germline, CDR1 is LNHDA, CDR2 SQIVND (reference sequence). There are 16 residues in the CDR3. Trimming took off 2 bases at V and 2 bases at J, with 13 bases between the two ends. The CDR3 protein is CASSILTGLAGNTIYF. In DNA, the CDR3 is TGTGCCAGTAGTATATTAACAGGGCTGGCTGGAAACACCATATATTTT.

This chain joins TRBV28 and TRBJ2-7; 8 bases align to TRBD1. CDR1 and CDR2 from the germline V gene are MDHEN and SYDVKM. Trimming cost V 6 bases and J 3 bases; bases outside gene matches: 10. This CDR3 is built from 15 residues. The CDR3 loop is CASRRPPGTGYEQYF. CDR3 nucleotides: TGTGCCAGCAGACGACCGCCCGGGACAGGCTACGAGCAGTACTTC.

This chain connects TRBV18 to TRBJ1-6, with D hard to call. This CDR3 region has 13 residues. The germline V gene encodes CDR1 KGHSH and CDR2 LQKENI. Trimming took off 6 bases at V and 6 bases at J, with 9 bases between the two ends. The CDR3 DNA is TGTGCCAGCTCCTCCTCGGGTAATTCACCCCTCCACTTT. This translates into CASSSSGNSPLHF.

CDR3 sequence (DNA): TGTGCCAGCAACCCGGACAGCCTTAGGGGCTACACCTTC. This encodes CASNPDSLRGYTF. The chain carries TRBV2 and TRBJ1-2; maybe TRBD1 (6 bases). This CDR3 region has 13 residues. The germline V and J ends were trimmed by 7 bases and 8 bases, with 17 bases remaining between them. Germline V lookup: CDR1 SNHLY, CDR2 FYNNEI. Together with reference TRBV2 and TRBJ1-2, the CDR3 gives the full variable domain: EPEVTQTPSHQVTQMGQEVILRCVPISNHLYFYWYRQILGQKVEFLVSFYNNEISEKSEIFDDQFSVERPDGSNFTLKIRSTKLEDSAMYFCASNPDSLRGYTFGSGTRLTVV.

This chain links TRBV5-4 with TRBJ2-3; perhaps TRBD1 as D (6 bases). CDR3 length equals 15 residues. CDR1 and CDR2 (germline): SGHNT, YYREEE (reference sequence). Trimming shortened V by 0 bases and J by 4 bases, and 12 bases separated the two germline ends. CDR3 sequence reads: CASSLAQTGSDTQYF. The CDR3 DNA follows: TGTGCCAGCAGCTTGGCGCAAACAGGGTCAGATACGCAGTATTTT.

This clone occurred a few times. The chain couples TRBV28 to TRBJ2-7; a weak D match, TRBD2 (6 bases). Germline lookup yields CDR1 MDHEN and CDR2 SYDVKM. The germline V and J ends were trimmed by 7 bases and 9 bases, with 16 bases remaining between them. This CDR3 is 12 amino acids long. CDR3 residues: CASNFRGTGQYF. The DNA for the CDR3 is TGTGCCAGCAACTTCCGGGGGACGGGGCAGTACTTC.

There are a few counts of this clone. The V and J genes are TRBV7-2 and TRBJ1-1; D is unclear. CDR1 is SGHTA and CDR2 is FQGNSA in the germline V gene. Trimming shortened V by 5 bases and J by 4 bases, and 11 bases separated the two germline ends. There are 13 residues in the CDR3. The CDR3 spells CASSRELITEAFF. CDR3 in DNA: TGTGCCAGCAGCCGGGAACTCATCACTGAAGCTTTCTTT.

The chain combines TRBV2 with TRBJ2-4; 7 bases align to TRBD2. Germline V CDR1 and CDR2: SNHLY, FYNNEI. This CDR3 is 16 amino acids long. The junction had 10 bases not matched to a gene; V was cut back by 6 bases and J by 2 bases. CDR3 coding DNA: TGTGCCAGCAGCCGAGGGCGGGAGAATACCAAAAACATTCAGTACTTC. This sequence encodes CASSRGRENTKNIQYF.

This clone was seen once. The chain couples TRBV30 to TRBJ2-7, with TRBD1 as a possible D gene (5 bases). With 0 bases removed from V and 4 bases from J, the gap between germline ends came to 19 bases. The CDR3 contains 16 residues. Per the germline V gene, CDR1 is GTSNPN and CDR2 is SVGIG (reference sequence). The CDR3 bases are TGTGCCTGGAGTGTAGATCTAGGATTCCAGGGTTACGAGCAGTACTTC. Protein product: CAWSVDLGFQGYEQYF. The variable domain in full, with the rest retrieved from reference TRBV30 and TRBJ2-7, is SQTIHQWPATLVQPVGSPLSLECTVEGTSNPNLYWYRQAAGRGLQLLFYSVGIGQISSEVPQNLSASRPQDRQFILSSKKLLLSDSGFYLCAWSVDLGFQGYEQYFGPGTRLTVT.

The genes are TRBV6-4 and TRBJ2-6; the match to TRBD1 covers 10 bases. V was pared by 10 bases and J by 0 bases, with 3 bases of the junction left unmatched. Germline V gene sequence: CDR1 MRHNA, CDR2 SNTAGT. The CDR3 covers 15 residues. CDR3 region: CATGTGDSGANVLTF. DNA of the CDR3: TGTGCCACCGGGACAGGGGACTCTGGGGCCAACGTCCTGACTTTC.

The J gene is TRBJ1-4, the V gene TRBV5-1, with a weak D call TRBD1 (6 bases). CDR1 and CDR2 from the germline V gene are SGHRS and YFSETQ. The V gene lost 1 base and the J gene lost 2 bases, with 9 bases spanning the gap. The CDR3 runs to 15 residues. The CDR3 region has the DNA TGCGCCAGCAGCTTGACAGGGTCCACTAATGAAAAACTGTTTTTT. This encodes CASSLTGSTNEKLFF.

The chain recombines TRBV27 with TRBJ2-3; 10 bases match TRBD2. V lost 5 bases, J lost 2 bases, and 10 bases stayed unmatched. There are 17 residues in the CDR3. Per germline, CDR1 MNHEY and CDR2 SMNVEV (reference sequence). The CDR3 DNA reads TGTGCCAGCAGTCTTATTGGACTAGCGGCCAACACAGATACGCAGTATTTT. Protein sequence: CASSLIGLAANTDTQYF.

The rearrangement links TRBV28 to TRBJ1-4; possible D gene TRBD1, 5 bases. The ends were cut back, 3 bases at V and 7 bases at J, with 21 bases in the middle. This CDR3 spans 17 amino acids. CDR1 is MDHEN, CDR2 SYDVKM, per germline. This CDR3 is CASSFYQGRRWVEKLFF. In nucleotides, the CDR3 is TGTGCCAGCAGTTTTTATCAGGGAAGGAGATGGGTTGAAAAACTGTTTTTT.

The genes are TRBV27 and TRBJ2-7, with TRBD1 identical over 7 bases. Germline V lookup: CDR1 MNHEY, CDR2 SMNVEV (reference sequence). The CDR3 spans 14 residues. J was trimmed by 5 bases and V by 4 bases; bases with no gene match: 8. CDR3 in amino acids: CASSSVTGSHEQYF. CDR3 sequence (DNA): TGTGCCAGCAGTTCCGTGACAGGGTCCCACGAGCAGTACTTC.